The 14 T cell receptor beta chains below all came from one sample that was sequenced in a study of shared clonotypes between healthy human individuals. Data came from immunoSEQ multiplex PCR; TCRdb stores just in-frame clones and leaves some out. The table shows hundreds of thousands of clones, with about two thirds occurring only once. The sample was memory CD4+ T cells sorted from blood. Described subset: CD45RA-negative fraction. These receptors were obtained from a woman in her thirties in good health.

This clone was counted once. The chain has TRBV11-2 and TRBJ2-7; 10 nucleotides align to TRBD2. Per the germline V gene, CDR1 is SGHAT and CDR2 is FQNNGV. This CDR3 is 15 amino acids long. J lost 3 bases, V lost 3 bases, and 5 bases had no gene match. The CDR3 protein is CASSLRTSGSYEQYF. CDR3 in DNA: TGTGCCAGCAGCTTGCGGACTAGCGGAAGCTACGAGCAGTACTTC.

The CDR3, as DNA: TGTGCCAGCAGCCGGGACACGAACACTGAAGCTTTCTTT. Its protein product is CASSRDTNTEAFF. The rearrangement uses TRBV14 and TRBJ1-1; D might be TRBD1 (6 bases). Looked up from germline, CDR1 is SGHDN and CDR2 is FVKESK. Trimming removed 4 bases from V and 1 base from J, with 7 bases in between. The CDR3 is made up of 13 amino acids. The full variable domain, rest sourced from reference TRBV14 and TRBJ1-1, is EAGVTQFPSHSVIEKGQTVTLRCDPISGHDNLYWYRRVMGKEIKFLLHFVKESKQDESGMPNNRFLAERTGGTYSTLKVQPAELEDSGVYFCASSRDTNTEAFFGQGTRLTVV.

The V gene is TRBV19, the J gene TRBJ1-2, with TRBD1 identical over 7 bases. The V gene end was trimmed by 10 bases and the J gene end by 2 bases; junction bases not matched to a gene: 4. The germline CDR1 and CDR2 sequences are LNHDA and SQIVND (reference sequence). The CDR3 sequence is 12 residues long. The CDR3: CATAQGNYGYTF. The DNA of the CDR3 is TGTGCCACAGCACAGGGGAACTATGGCTACACCTTC.

V and J are TRBV29-1 and TRBJ2-7; 10 nucleotides align to TRBD1. Trimming cost V 5 bases and J 7 bases; bases outside gene matches: 8. Germline CDR1 reads SQVTM; CDR2 reads ANQGSEA. The CDR3 consists of 13 residues. The chain's CDR3 is CSVLDRGLGEQYF. For the CDR3, the DNA is TGCAGCGTTCTTGACAGGGGGCTTGGAGAGCAGTACTTC.

This clone showed up just once. The chain couples TRBV6-5 to TRBJ1-5; D is unclear. V gave up 2 bases and J gave up 3 bases, with 11 bases separating them. Germline CDR1 and CDR2: MNHEY and SVGAGI. The CDR3 has 15 residues. CDR3 bases: TGTGCCAGCAGTTACGATACGAATACCAATCAGCCCCAGCATTTT. Translated: CASSYDTNTNQPQHF.

As concerns this clone: One end of the junction varies from germline; a read error may be responsible. The chain is built from TRBV28 and TRBJ2-7; 7 nucleotides match TRBD1. Germline V gene lookup returns CDR1 MDHEN and CDR2 SYDVKM. The CDR3 runs to 18 residues. In DNA form, the CDR3 reads TGTGCCAGCAGTCCCCAAGGGGTGAAGGGGGCGACCCCTTACGGGCAGTACTTC. This translates into CASSPQGVKGATPYGQYF.

The chain has TRBV28 and TRBJ2-5; 7 nucleotides align to TRBD2. CDR3 length equals 14 residues. The junction had 2 bases not matched to a gene; V was cut back by 2 bases and J by 2 bases. The germline CDR1 and CDR2 sequences are MDHEN and SYDVKM. The CDR3 reads CASSLTSAQETQYF. The CDR3 DNA is TGTGCCAGCAGTTTAACTAGCGCACAAGAGACCCAGTACTTC.

V usage is TRBV5-1 and J usage is TRBJ1-1, with D possibly matching TRBD1 (6 bases). CDR1 and CDR2 from the germline V gene are SGHRS and YFSETQ. Trimming took 0 bases from V and 2 from J, leaving 11 bases between them. The CDR3 has 15 residues. The CDR3 is CASSLARGPNTEAFF. The CDR3 DNA is TGCGCCAGCAGCTTGGCCAGGGGACCAAACACTGAAGCTTTCTTT. Using reference TRBV5-1 and TRBJ1-1 for the parts outside the CDR3, the full variable domain is KAGVTQTPRYLIKTRGQQVTLSCSPISGHRSVSWYQQTPGQGLQFLFEYFSETQRNKGNFPGRFSGRQFSNSRSEMNVSTLELGDSALYLCASSLARGPNTEAFFGQGTRLTVV.

This clone was detected once. The rearrangement links TRBV11-2 to TRBJ2-3, with D tentatively TRBD2 (5 bases). CDR1 is SGHAT and CDR2 is FQNNGV in the germline V gene. The V end lost 3 bases, the J end lost 3 bases, and 16 bases lay between the germline ends. The length of the CDR3 is 16 residues. Here the CDR3 DNA reads TGTGCCAGCAGCTTGTATGTGGGAGAGATGACAGATACGCAGTATTTT. It translates to CASSLYVGEMTDTQYF.

V is TRBV5-1 and J is TRBJ1-1; D remains ambiguous. V was clipped by 0 bases and J by 1 base, with 13 bases between them. The CDR3 is 16 residues long. Germline V CDR1 and CDR2: SGHRS, YFSETQ. The CDR3 DNA reads as TGCGCCAGCAGCTTGGTCCCCCTCACAAGGAACACTGAAGCTTTCTTT. Its protein is CASSLVPLTRNTEAFF. The complete variable domain, with remaining parts taken from reference TRBV5-1 and TRBJ1-1, reads KAGVTQTPRYLIKTRGQQVTLSCSPISGHRSVSWYQQTPGQGLQFLFEYFSETQRNKGNFPGRFSGRQFSNSRSEMNVSTLELGDSALYLCASSLVPLTRNTEAFFGQGTRLTVV.

V gene TRBV5-1 combines with J gene TRBJ2-1; a possible D gene is TRBD2 (6 bases). Trimming removed 4 bases from V and 0 bases from J, with 14 bases in between. The CDR3 loop spans 16 amino acids. Germline V lookup: CDR1 SGHRS, CDR2 YFSETQ. As DNA, the CDR3 is TGCGCCAGCAGCCCGGGGACTCTTAGCTCCTACAATGAGCAGTTCTTC. Its protein is CASSPGTLSSYNEQFF.

The V gene is TRBV10-3, the J gene TRBJ2-5; D tentatively reads TRBD1 or TRBD2 (6 bases each). This CDR3 region has 14 residues. Germline loops: CDR1 ENHRY, CDR2 SYGVKD. The V gene lost 3 bases and the J gene lost 4 bases, with 12 bases spanning the gap. The CDR3 DNA reads TGTGCCATCAGTGAACGGACAGCGGGAGAGACCCAGTACTTC. It translates to CAISERTAGETQYF.

In nucleotides, the CDR3 is TGTGCCAGTAGTATGGCAGAAATGAACACTGAAGCTTTCTTT. Translating gives CASSMAEMNTEAFF. This chain uses TRBV19 with TRBJ1-1; no clear D gene. CDR3 size: 14 residues. Trimming took 3 bases from V and 0 from J, leaving 8 bases between them. Germline V gives CDR1 LNHDA, CDR2 SQIVND (reference sequence). Together with reference TRBV19 and TRBJ1-1, the CDR3 gives the full variable domain: DGGITQSPKYLFRKEGQNVTLSCEQNLNHDAMYWYRQDPGQGLRLIYYSQIVNDFQKGDIAEGYSVSREKKESFPLTVTSAQKNPTAFYLCASSMAEMNTEAFFGQGTRLTVV.

As to this clone: Other DNA sequences in the same sample also yield this CDR3. J is TRBJ2-7 and V is TRBV7-8; D is unclear. CDR1 is SGHVS, CDR2 FQNEAQ, per germline. The CDR3 spans 14 residues. With 0 bases removed from V and 2 bases from J, the gap between germline ends came to 8 bases. Here the CDR3 reads CASSLATGPYEQYF. In DNA, the CDR3 is TGTGCCAGCAGCTTAGCGACCGGTCCCTACGAGCAGTACTTC.